Below, 26 T cell receptor beta chains from the same sample are listed, as sequenced in a study of Graves' ophthalmopathy and Graves' hyperthyroidism. From RNA, the CDR3 regions of TCR beta chains were amplified and sequenced. HTBI primers primed a first-round RT-PCR, and a second-round multiplex PCR followed. TCRdb passed the multiplex PCR reads through MiXCR, listing each CDR3 protein once. The sample shows 500,000 to 700,000 distinct CDR3 sequences, about 35% of them seen only once. Sequencing used peripheral blood or thyroid tissue (not recorded which). The receptors originated from an adult man with Graves' hyperthyroidism.

In its sample, this clonotype was seen many times. The V gene is TRBV11-2, the J gene TRBJ2-7; 11 bases align to TRBD2. V lost 2 bases, J lost 5 bases, and 8 bases stayed unmatched. There are 16 residues in the CDR3. Germline-derived CDR1 and CDR2 are SGHAT and FQNNGV. CDR3 in DNA: TGTGCCAGCAGCTTAACCCTAGCGGGGGGAAAGGACGAGCAGTACTTC. It yields the protein CASSLTLAGGKDEQYF.

This clonotype has ten or more counts. CDR3 sequence (DNA): TGCAGTGCTAGGCCGGGTTTGCTTAACTATGGCTACACCTTC. This gives the protein CSARPGLLNYGYTF. The V gene is TRBV20-1, the J gene TRBJ1-2; D is unresolved. The V gene lost 3 bases and the J gene lost 1 base, with 12 bases spanning the gap. The germline CDR1 and CDR2 sequences are DFQATT and SNEGSKA (reference sequence). The CDR3 runs to 14 residues.

This clonotype came up many times. This CDR3 reads CSATDREGTEAFF. CDR3 DNA sequence: TGCAGTGCTACGGACAGGGAAGGCACTGAAGCTTTCTTT. The J gene is TRBJ1-1, the V gene TRBV20-1; the match to TRBD1 covers 8 bases. The J segment lost 4 bases and the V segment lost 4 bases, leaving 5 bases of the junction unmatched. This CDR3 comprises 13 residues. The germline gives CDR1 DFQATT, CDR2 SNEGSKA (reference sequence).

In its sample, this clonotype was seen many times. The chain joins TRBV7-9 to TRBJ2-7, with D unclear. Germline CDR1 reads SEHNR; CDR2 reads FQNEAQ (reference sequence). With 5 bases removed from V and 5 bases from J, the gap between germline ends came to 10 bases. There are 12 residues in the CDR3. CDR3 DNA sequence: TGTGCCAGCAGCACCCTAGGCGACGAGCAGTACTTC. Translated: CASSTLGDEQYF.

The table lists this clonotype with many counts. The genes are TRBV19 and TRBJ1-1; D is unclear. Germline loops: CDR1 LNHDA, CDR2 SQIVND (reference sequence). This CDR3 is built from 13 residues. Trimming took off 2 bases at V and 8 bases at J, with 12 bases between the two ends. In DNA form, the CDR3 reads TGTGCCAGTAGTATAAGGATAAAAGAGGAAGCTTTCTTT. This sequence encodes CASSIRIKEEAFF.

This clonotype was observed many times. This chain links TRBV10-2 with TRBJ2-2, with 10 bases lining up with TRBD2. This CDR3 is 15 amino acids long. Per the germline V gene, CDR1 is WSHSY and CDR2 is SAAADI. After removal of 8 bases from V and 5 bases from J, the junction contained 8 bases not matched to a gene. The CDR3 nucleotides read TGCGCCAGCGGTGCTAGCGGGAGTTGGACCGGGGAGCTGTTTTTT. Protein sequence: CASGASGSWTGELFF.

The gene calls are TRBV9 and TRBJ2-5; 7 bases are a match to TRBD1. The CDR3 runs 15 residues. The V gene's germline CDR1 is SGDLS and CDR2 YYNGEE. V lost 3 bases to trimming and J lost 2 bases; unmatched junction nucleotides: 7. As DNA, the CDR3 is TGTGCCAGCAGCGACTCGACAGGGCTGCAAGAGACCCAGTACTTC. Translation gives CASSDSTGLQETQYF.

This clonotype has only a few counts. The rearrangement joins TRBV5-5 to TRBJ1-4; possibly TRBD1 for D (5 bases). CDR1 is SGHKS, CDR2 YYEKEE, per germline (reference sequence). The CDR3 consists of 15 residues. Trimming removed 4 bases from V and 4 bases from J, with 14 bases in between. CDR3 nucleotides: TGTGCCAGCAGCCCCGTAGGCAGGGATAATGAAAAACTGTTTTTT. It specifies CASSPVGRDNEKLFF.

The chain is built from TRBV25-1 and TRBJ1-6; D remains unclear. From germline, CDR1 is MGHDK and CDR2 SYGVNS. The length of the CDR3 is 15 residues. The V end lost 8 bases, the J end lost 0 bases, and 11 bases lay between the germline ends. The CDR3 DNA is TGTGCCAGCTTGGATTCGGGCTCCTATAATTCACCCCTCCACTTT. It specifies CASLDSGSYNSPLHF.

This clonotype was observed many times. The rearrangement uses TRBV4-1 and TRBJ2-7; a weak D match, TRBD1 (6 bases). V gave up 1 base and J gave up 2 bases, with 15 bases separating them. This CDR3 region has 16 residues. Germline CDR1 and CDR2: MGHRA and YSYEKL. In nucleotides, the CDR3 is TGCGCCAGCAGCCAAGCAGGGGTGAACTTCACCTACGAGCAGTACTTC. The encoded protein is CASSQAGVNFTYEQYF.

V usage is TRBV7-2 and J usage is TRBJ2-3; tentative D call: TRBD2 (6 bases). This CDR3 contains 13 residues. The V and J ends lost 6 bases and 4 bases respectively, with 11 bases between them. The germline gives CDR1 SGHTA, CDR2 FQGNSA. CDR3: CASRVASADTQYF. CDR3 DNA: TGTGCCAGCAGGGTAGCTAGCGCAGATACGCAGTATTTT.

V gene TRBV7-9 combines with J gene TRBJ1-2, with 11 positions matching TRBD1. Germline V gene sequence: CDR1 SEHNR, CDR2 FQNEAQ (reference sequence). The CDR3 contains 14 residues. The J segment lost 8 bases and the V segment lost 5 bases, leaving 7 bases of the junction unmatched. The CDR3 loop reads CASSRRDRGLGYTF. As DNA, the CDR3 is TGTGCCAGCAGCCGCCGGGACAGGGGGTTAGGCTACACCTTC.

In regard to this clonotype: Possible read error: a much larger clone is one base away. The rearrangement joins TRBV7-8 to TRBJ2-3; no clear D gene. Trimming took off 3 bases at V and 2 bases at J, with 3 bases between the two ends. The CDR3 has 12 residues. Germline V gives CDR1 SGHVS, CDR2 FQNEAQ. In nucleotides, the CDR3 is TGTGCCAGCAGCTTCCTCACAGATACGCAGTATTTT. This encodes CASSFLTDTQYF.

This chain joins TRBV7-8 and TRBJ1-1, with 8 positions matching TRBD1. The V and J ends lost 0 bases and 5 bases, in that order; junction bases with no gene match: 5. The CDR3 has 15 amino acids. The germline V gene encodes CDR1 SGHVS and CDR2 FQNEAQ. CDR3 nucleotide sequence: TGTGCCAGCAGCTTAGCCCAAACAGGGGGGACTGAAGCTTTCTTT. It codes for CASSLAQTGGTEAFF.

This clonotype was seen at least ten times. The chain recombines TRBV5-4 with TRBJ2-5, with D perhaps matching TRBD1 (6 bases). The CDR3 covers 16 residues. The V and J ends lost 4 bases and 4 bases respectively, with 20 bases between them. Germline-derived CDR1 and CDR2 are SGHNT and YYREEE (reference sequence). The CDR3 DNA is TGTGCCAGCAGCCCGATTCGCTCAGGGGTTGGAGAGACCCAGTACTTC. This gives the protein CASSPIRSGVGETQYF.

This clonotype showed up many times. V is TRBV12-3 or TRBV12-4 and J is TRBJ2-7; weak D call: TRBD2 (6 bases). This CDR3 is 13 amino acids long. V shed 6 bases and J shed 5 bases, with 14 bases lying between them. The CDR3 sequence: CASSSTSYHEQYF. The CDR3 DNA reads TGTGCCAGCAGCTCCACTAGCTACCACGAGCAGTACTTC.

The chain joins TRBV10-2 to TRBJ1-3; D is unresolved. The length of the CDR3 is 13 residues. V was trimmed by 3 bases and J by 4 bases, leaving 7 bases between them. Germline V CDR1 and CDR2: WSHSY, SAAADI. This chain's CDR3 is CASSDGKGNTIYF. The DNA of the CDR3 is TGCGCCAGCAGTGATGGGAAGGGAAACACCATATATTTT.

The chain recombines TRBV20-1 with TRBJ2-2; a possible D gene is TRBD2 (5 bases). The CDR3 is made up of 15 amino acids. CDR1 and CDR2 (germline): DFQATT, SNEGSKA (reference sequence). Trimming pared 3 bases from V and 0 bases from J, leaving 11 bases between. CDR3 in amino acids: CSASTSSANTGELFF. CDR3 in DNA: TGCAGTGCTAGTACTAGTTCCGCGAACACCGGGGAGCTGTTTTTT.

In this sample, this clonotype turned up many times. The chain uses TRBV5-1 and TRBJ1-1; a possible D gene is TRBD1 (5 bases). Germline values: CDR1 SGHRS, CDR2 YFSETQ. Trimming took off 0 bases at V and 0 bases at J, with 12 bases between the two ends. The CDR3 sequence is 16 residues long. For the CDR3, the DNA is TGCGCCAGCAGCTTGGTAGCGGGGACCATGAACACTGAAGCTTTCTTT. Its translation: CASSLVAGTMNTEAFF.

A few counts support this clonotype. V and J are TRBV7-9 and TRBJ2-1; unclear D gene. Germline V gene data show CDR1 as SEHNR and CDR2 as FQNEAQ (reference sequence). The CDR3 extends over 13 amino acids. The V gene lost 1 base and the J gene lost 7 bases, with 8 bases spanning the gap. CDR3 nucleotide sequence: TGTGCCAGCAGCTTAGGTTGGGGAAATGAGCAGTTCTTC. Amino acids: CASSLGWGNEQFF. Combining the CDR3 with reference TRBV7-9 and TRBJ2-1 gives the whole variable domain DTGVSQNPRHKITKRGQNVTFRCDPISEHNRLYWYRQTLGQGPEFLTYFQNEAQLEKSRLLSDRFSAERPKGSFSTLEIQRTEQGDSAMYLCASSLGWGNEQFFGPGTRLTVL.

The rearrangement links TRBV2 to TRBJ1-6; TRBD1 aligns across 10 bases. In germline, CDR1 is SNHLY, CDR2 FYNNEI. V was clipped by 6 bases and J by 8 bases; unmatched bases: 7. The length of the CDR3 is 15 residues. CDR3 nucleotide sequence: TGTGCCAGCAGGGGTTCCGGGACAGGGGATTCACCCCTCCACTTT. This translates into CASRGSGTGDSPLHF.

In this sample, this clonotype turned up many times. The rearrangement links TRBV6-4 to TRBJ1-1; no reliable D call. The CDR3 spans 11 residues. Germline-derived CDR1 and CDR2 are MRHNA and SNTAGT. Trimming pared 6 bases from V and 5 bases from J, leaving 7 bases between. This CDR3 is CASSPFTEAFF. The DNA of the CDR3 is TGTGCCAGCAGCCCGTTTACTGAAGCTTTCTTT.

This clonotype was observed many times. The CDR3 DNA reads as TGTGCCAGCAGCTTGGGGCTGTATGGTGGCTACACCTTC. This encodes CASSLGLYGGYTF. The rearrangement links TRBV5-6 to TRBJ1-2; D is undetermined. Germline CDR1 and CDR2: SGHDT and YYEEEE. The CDR3 runs to 13 residues. V was clipped by 0 bases and J by 7 bases, with 10 bases between them.

This clonotype was seen at least ten times. The V and J genes are TRBV12-3 or TRBV12-4 and TRBJ2-5; no definite D call. V shed 3 bases and J shed 5 bases, with 4 bases lying between them. The CDR3 covers 11 residues. The CDR3 sequence: CASSFTETQYF. DNA for the CDR3: TGTGCCAGCAGTTTTACGGAGACCCAGTACTTC.

In DNA form, the CDR3 reads TGCAGCGTTGGGAGCAGCCAAGAGACCCAGTACTTC. This codes for CSVGSSQETQYF. V and J are TRBV29-1 and TRBJ2-5; D is uncertain. The CDR3 spans 12 residues. Germline CDR1 and CDR2: SQVTM and ANQGSEA. With 4 bases removed from V and 1 base from J, the gap between germline ends came to 7 bases.

The chain recombines TRBV5-8 with TRBJ1-1; D is perhaps TRBD1 (5 bases). The CDR3 is made up of 16 amino acids. The germline gives CDR1 SGHTS, CDR2 YDEGEE. V was clipped by 1 base and J by 4 bases, with 17 bases between them. The CDR3 region has the DNA TGTGCCAGCAGCTTGTATACCGGACACTGGGGCACTGAAGCTTTCTTT. Protein sequence: CASSLYTGHWGTEAFF.